This T cell receptor (beta chain) was observed in a study of CD8 T cells in ankylosing spondylitis. Study observations and caveats: It was reported that disease-linked clones were significantly enriched in matched ankylosing spondylitis synovial fluid. There were earlier reports of some motif variants in reactive arthritis synovial fluid and blood. Seemingly characteristic of ankylosing spondylitis blood was a TCR beta motif consisting of fewer than 10 highly homologous variants. Relatively rare in peripheral blood, disease-linked clones were also CD8+.

The germline CDR1 and CDR2 sequences are SGHRS and YFSETQ. Trimming cost V 0 bases and J 8 bases; bases outside gene matches: 10. The CDR3 is 16 residues long. Many counts were recorded for this clonotype. The antigen remains unidentified. Making the TCR beta libraries involved quantitative 5'-RACE with molecular barcodes. A single record per CDR3 protein comes from TCRdb applying MiXCR to the 5' RACE reads. The sample has approximately 540,000 distinct CDR3 sequences; roughly 13% are singletons. This chain uses TRBV5-1 with TRBJ2-1, with 8 bases identical to TRBD2. The sequence was collected from a male donor with ankylosing spondylitis. The specimen was blood, either unsorted or a sorted T cell fraction (not recorded which). The CDR3 reads CASSLAWAGGEYEQFF. In nucleotides, the CDR3 is TGCGCCAGCAGCTTGGCCTGGGCGGGAGGAGAATATGAGCAGTTCTTC.